The next 28 T cell receptor beta chains were all read from a single sample in a study of Ad26.COV2.S vaccination and SARS-CoV-2 variants (dated by TCRdb to the early 2020s). The treatment or condition label, as the study defines it: about 20 received Ad26.COV2.S at low or high dose, single or two shots; 5 received placebo; per-sample allocation not given. For vaccine and placebo recipients, repertoires were sequenced using samples collected on day 63 after the first injection. Receptor libraries were prepared by the immunoSEQ multiplex PCR assay. What TCRdb holds here is the immuneACCESS table cut down to in-frame rearrangements. Part of the clones is not present; checked against another copy, under half of the missing clones reflect an unresolved V gene, and the others are unexplained. In all, the sample holds 350,000 to 400,000 clones, and more than 85% of those were seen once. The top ten hold 3.5% of the sample.

The input for sequencing was peripheral blood, taken in a trial of Ad26.COV2.S vaccine versus placebo. The receptors shown here come from a person aged 18 to 59 who received the Ad26.COV2.S COVID-19 vaccine or a placebo.

This clone was seen only a few times. The CDR3 nucleotides read TGTGCCAGCAGCTCAACCCTAGCGGGGGGGCAAGAGACCCAGTACTTC. The encoded protein is CASSSTLAGGQETQYF. The gene calls are TRBV5-4 and TRBJ2-5, with 12 bases identical to TRBD2. The CDR3 runs to 16 residues. With V trimmed by 3 bases and J by 2 bases, 5 bases remained unmatched. Germline values: CDR1 SGHNT, CDR2 YYREEE (reference sequence).

The chain has TRBV30 and TRBJ1-3; TRBD1 agrees at 7 bases. CDR1 GTSNPN and CDR2 SVGIG come from the germline V gene (reference sequence). There are 14 residues in the CDR3. The V and J ends lost 7 bases and 0 bases, in that order; junction bases with no gene match: 6. In nucleotides, the CDR3 is TGTGCCTCGCAAGCAGGGGGCTCTGGAAACACCATATATTTT. Protein product: CASQAGGSGNTIYF.

The chain carries TRBV29-1 and TRBJ1-2; D not resolved. Looked up from germline, CDR1 is SQVTM and CDR2 is ANQGSEA. The germline V and J ends were trimmed by 3 bases and 2 bases, with 13 bases remaining between them. CDR3 length: 14 amino acids. CDR3 in amino acids: CSVDRSQANYGYTF. The CDR3 coding sequence is TGCAGCGTTGACCGGAGCCAGGCGAACTATGGCTACACCTTC.

The chain recombines TRBV4-1 with TRBJ2-6, with a weak D call TRBD2 (5 bases). CDR3 length equals 19 residues. Trimming stripped 0 bases from V and 1 base from J, with 16 bases between. CDR1 is MGHRA, CDR2 YSYEKL, per germline. This chain's CDR3 is CASSQDPEAYPSGANVLTF. DNA of the CDR3: TGCGCCAGCAGCCAAGATCCGGAGGCCTATCCGTCTGGGGCCAACGTCCTGACTTTC.

The chain employs TRBV10-2 and TRBJ1-4, with TRBD1 as a possible D gene (6 bases). Trimming took 5 bases from V and 3 from J, leaving 13 bases between them. This CDR3 contains 15 residues. The germline V gene encodes CDR1 WSHSY and CDR2 SAAADI. CDR3 coding DNA: TGCGCCAGCAGTTCCACAGGGCTTTCTAATGAAAAACTGTTTTTT. It translates to CASSSTGLSNEKLFF.

The V call is TRBV15, the J call TRBJ1-2; 7 bases are a match to TRBD1. Trimming removed 0 bases from V and 4 bases from J; junction bases left unmatched: 20. The length of the CDR3 is 20 residues. Germline CDR1 reads LNHNV; CDR2 reads YYDKDF (reference sequence). The CDR3 spells CATSRESLTTYRAGGYGYTF. CDR3 bases: TGTGCCACCAGCAGAGAGTCTCTCACTACCTACCGGGCAGGGGGCTATGGCTACACCTTC.

The rearrangement joins TRBV24-1 to TRBJ2-7, with 7 bases lining up with TRBD1. Germline assignment: CDR1 KGHDR and CDR2 SFDVKD. This CDR3 has 13 residues. Trimming removed 3 bases from V and 7 bases from J; junction bases left unmatched: 5. CDR3 protein: CATSDGTRGEQYF. DNA for the CDR3: TGTGCCACCAGTGATGGAACCAGGGGGGAGCAGTACTTC.

In nucleotides, the CDR3 is TGTGCCATCAGTGGGACCGGGACAGAGACCTACACCTTC. As protein: CAISGTGTETYTF. This chain joins TRBV10-3 and TRBJ1-2; 7 positions agree with TRBD1. The CDR3 contains 13 residues. Per the germline V gene, CDR1 is ENHRY and CDR2 is SYGVKD. V lost 4 bases and J lost 10; bases outside the gene matches: 9.

This clone has a single count. V gene TRBV7-9 combines with J gene TRBJ1-2; D is perhaps TRBD1 (5 bases). Germline-derived CDR1 and CDR2 are SEHNR and FQNEAQ (reference sequence). V was shortened by 5 bases and J by 1 base, with 17 bases between the two germline ends. This CDR3 contains 16 residues. In nucleotides, the CDR3 is TGTGCCAGCAGCGCTTCGGGGCAGGGAGGTAACTATGGCTACACCTTC. Amino acids: CASSASGQGGNYGYTF.

The V call is TRBV30, the J call TRBJ1-2, with D perhaps TRBD1 (5 bases). V lost 2 bases and J lost 5, with 15 bases in between. The germline CDR1 and CDR2 sequences are GTSNPN and SVGIG (reference sequence). This CDR3 is 14 amino acids long. The CDR3 loop is CAWSPRDGPYGYTF. Written as DNA, the CDR3 is TGTGCCTGGAGTCCCAGGGACGGACCATATGGCTACACCTTC. Complete variable domain (other parts from reference TRBV30 and TRBJ1-2): SQTIHQWPATLVQPVGSPLSLECTVEGTSNPNLYWYRQAAGRGLQLLFYSVGIGQISSEVPQNLSASRPQDRQFILSSKKLLLSDSGFYLCAWSPRDGPYGYTFGSGTRLTVV.

This clone was recorded a few times. The chain recombines TRBV2 with TRBJ2-5; maybe TRBD1 (5 bases). This CDR3 is built from 15 residues. Germline V gene sequence: CDR1 SNHLY, CDR2 FYNNEI. V lost 3 bases and J lost 2, with 13 bases in between. CDR3 in amino acids: CASSDSVGQQETQYF. CDR3 coding DNA: TGTGCCAGCAGTGATAGTGTGGGGCAGCAAGAGACCCAGTACTTC.

Points on this clone: Other DNA sequences in this specimen translate into the identical CDR3. The gene calls are TRBV4-1 and TRBJ2-7, with D possibly TRBD1 on 5 matching bases. Germline assignment: CDR1 MGHRA and CDR2 YSYEKL. Trimming took 0 bases from V and 1 from J, leaving 7 bases between them. This CDR3 comprises 14 residues. CDR3 in amino acids: CASSQDTGSYEQYF. In DNA, the CDR3 is TGCGCCAGCAGCCAAGATACAGGATCCTACGAGCAGTACTTC.

This sequence joins TRBV6-2 or TRBV6-3 and TRBJ2-1; D is possibly TRBD2 (5 bases). This CDR3 comprises 18 residues. Germline V gene lookup returns CDR1 MNHEY and CDR2 SVGEGT. V lost 0 bases to trimming and J lost 4 bases, with 19 bases between them. DNA of the CDR3: TGTGCCAGCAGTTACTCGGGAGTGGACCGGTCAAAGTACAATGAGCAGTTCTTC. The encoded protein is CASSYSGVDRSKYNEQFF.

The rearrangement joins TRBV7-8 to TRBJ2-1; D might be TRBD1 (6 bases). V was shortened by 6 bases and J by 6 bases, with 21 bases between the two germline ends. CDR3 length: 16 residues. Germline loops: CDR1 SGHVS, CDR2 FQNEAQ. The CDR3: CASSKPPGSGANEQFF. The CDR3 DNA sequence: TGTGCCAGCAGTAAACCTCCGGGGTCAGGGGCCAATGAGCAGTTCTTC.

Only one count was recorded for this clone. The CDR3 region is CASSQDGRVNTEAFF. CDR3 sequence (DNA): TGCGCCAGCAGCCAAGACGGCAGGGTGAACACTGAAGCTTTCTTT. The chain recombines TRBV4-3 with TRBJ1-1; D is possibly TRBD1 (5 bases). The CDR3 spans 15 residues. V was pared by 0 bases and J by 0 bases, with 8 bases between. Germline V gene data show CDR1 as LGHNA and CDR2 as YSLEER.

The chain employs TRBV5-4 and TRBJ2-7; 8 bases map to TRBD1. The V and J ends lost 4 bases and 4 bases, in that order; junction bases with no gene match: 7. This CDR3 has 14 amino acids. Germline loops: CDR1 SGHNT, CDR2 YYREEE (reference sequence). DNA for the CDR3: TGTGCCAGCAGCCACCGGGACAGGCCGTACGAGCAGTACTTC. This encodes CASSHRDRPYEQYF.

The chain uses TRBV10-1 and TRBJ1-1; TRBD1 matches at 8 bases. CDR3 length equals 13 residues. The germline CDR1 and CDR2 sequences are WNHNN and SYGVQD (reference sequence). V gave up 11 bases and J gave up 5 bases; unmatched junction bases: 10. This CDR3 is CAAAEDRATEAFF. CDR3 sequence (DNA): TGCGCCGCGGCCGAGGACAGGGCGACTGAAGCTTTCTTT.

The V gene is TRBV5-6, the J gene TRBJ2-5, with D hard to call. The germline V and J ends were trimmed by 0 bases and 3 bases, with 18 bases remaining between them. From germline, CDR1 is SGHDT and CDR2 YYEEEE. CDR3 length: 17 residues. The DNA of the CDR3 is TGTGCCAGCAGCTTGGCCATCTCGGGTAGGGTAGAAGAGACCCAGTACTTC. This gives the protein CASSLAISGRVEETQYF.

This clone occurred once. This chain joins TRBV27 and TRBJ1-3; D unresolved. CDR3 length: 15 residues. Trimming took off 2 bases at V and 2 bases at J, with 10 bases between the two ends. Germline V gives CDR1 MNHEY, CDR2 SMNVEV (reference sequence). Here the CDR3 reads CASSLGIGTGNTIYF. For the CDR3, the DNA is TGTGCCAGCAGTTTAGGGATTGGAACTGGAAACACCATATATTTT.

This sequence joins TRBV4-1 and TRBJ2-7; 8 nucleotides align to TRBD2. Trimming at V came to 0 bases and at J to 7 bases, leaving 8 bases not matched to a gene. This CDR3 is built from 15 residues. Germline values: CDR1 MGHRA, CDR2 YSYEKL. The CDR3 loop is CASSQDERGSLEQYF. The CDR3 bases are TGCGCCAGCAGCCAAGATGAGCGGGGGTCGTTAGAGCAGTACTTC.

The chain links TRBV4-1 to TRBJ1-1; D is perhaps TRBD1 (5 bases). The length of the CDR3 is 18 residues. Germline V lookup: CDR1 MGHRA, CDR2 YSYEKL. V lost 0 bases and J 4 bases, leaving 21 bases between the germline ends. The CDR3 coding sequence is TGCGCCAGCAGCCAAGAAGGCACCGAGAAGGGGCTGGGCACTGAAGCTTTCTTT. Its protein is CASSQEGTEKGLGTEAFF.

The chain joins TRBV27 to TRBJ1-2; weak D call: TRBD1 (6 bases). V was shortened by 3 bases and J by 0 bases, with 11 bases between the two germline ends. CDR1 is MNHEY and CDR2 is SMNVEV in the germline V gene (reference sequence). The CDR3 loop spans 15 amino acids. The CDR3 DNA reads as TGTGCCAGCAGTTTTCTAGGGGACACTAACTATGGCTACACCTTC. Amino acid sequence: CASSFLGDTNYGYTF.

The chain employs TRBV21-1 and TRBJ1-2; the D call of TRBD1 is as the table states it, not checked on the DNA. TRBV21-1 is recorded as a pseudogene. CDR3 length equals 17 residues. Written as DNA, the CDR3 is TGTGCCAGCAGCCCAGCCAGGGGGTGTTCCCATAACTATGGCTACACCTTC. Protein product: CASSPARGCSHNYGYTF.

The chain combines TRBV5-1 with TRBJ2-7; perhaps TRBD1 as D (5 bases). The ends were cut back, 4 bases at V and 0 bases at J, with 17 bases in the middle. Germline V gene lookup returns CDR1 SGHRS and CDR2 YFSETQ. The CDR3 covers 16 residues. The CDR3 loop reads CASSDKGRFLSYEQYF. CDR3 nucleotides: TGCGCCAGCAGCGATAAGGGGCGGTTCCTCTCCTACGAGCAGTACTTC.

The genes are TRBV27 and TRBJ1-1; maybe TRBD1 (5 bases). CDR3 length equals 13 residues. Trimming took off 5 bases at V and 1 base at J, with 8 bases between the two ends. Germline CDR1 reads MNHEY; CDR2 reads SMNVEV (reference sequence). The CDR3 bases are TGTGCCAGCAGTACGACAGCGAACACTGAAGCTTTCTTT. Protein sequence: CASSTTANTEAFF.

The chain recombines TRBV5-6 with TRBJ1-2; possible D gene TRBD1, 6 bases. The germline V gene has CDR1 SGHDT and CDR2 YYEEEE. CDR3 length equals 16 residues. Deletions cut 1 base from V and 0 bases from J, with 13 bases between. In DNA form, the CDR3 reads TGTGCCAGCAGCTTGCGGGGGGGCGCTTCTAACTATGGCTACACCTTC. It yields the protein CASSLRGGASNYGYTF.

Notes on this clone: Other nucleotide sequences in the sample specify the same CDR3. The chain couples TRBV5-1 to TRBJ2-7, with a possible D match to TRBD1 (5 bases). CDR3 length equals 12 residues. Germline CDR1 SGHRS, CDR2 YFSETQ. V lost 4 bases and J 4 bases, leaving 9 bases between the germline ends. CDR3 protein: CASSRDSYEQYF. CDR3 nucleotide sequence: TGCGCCAGCAGCCGTGACAGTTACGAGCAGTACTTC. The full variable domain, completed using reference TRBV5-1 and TRBJ2-7, is KAGVTQTPRYLIKTRGQQVTLSCSPISGHRSVSWYQQTPGQGLQFLFEYFSETQRNKGNFPGRFSGRQFSNSRSEMNVSTLELGDSALYLCASSRDSYEQYFGPGTRLTVT.

The chain uses TRBV7-2 and TRBJ1-1; possibly TRBD1 for D (5 bases). Trimming stripped 0 bases from V and 5 bases from J, with 22 bases between. The CDR3 contains 18 residues. Germline CDR1 and CDR2: SGHTA and FQGNSA. The DNA for the CDR3 is TGTGCCAGCAGCTTAGCCAGTGAGGGACGGACCTTAGGTACTGAAGCTTTCTTT. Its translation: CASSLASEGRTLGTEAFF.